A selection of T cell receptor beta chains follows, all from one sample in a study of blood T cell repertoires in COVID-19. Assay used: immunoSEQ multiplex PCR; TCRdb lists only in-frame clones, some missing. Of fewer than 400,000 clones in the sample, about 90% were seen once. What was sequenced was PBMCs or T cells enriched from blood (not recorded which). These receptors were obtained from a man aged 25-45 years who had recovered from COVID-19. CDR3s include the opening cysteine and the closing phenylalanine or tryptophan. Fields, in order: clone size, CDR3 length, V gene, D gene, J gene, CDR3 protein, CDR3 DNA. A D gene is named only where the DNA matches it firmly. Where a row states a size, it is once, few, many or the class of an expanded clone; other rows omit it.

size: NA
length: 15
V: TRBV28
D: TRBD2
J: TRBJ2-1
CDR3: CASSLAGGTLNEQFF
DNA: TGTGCCAGCAGTTTAGCGGGGGGGACCCTCAATGAGCAGTTCTTC

size: NA
length: 17
V: TRBV28
D: TRBD1
J: TRBJ2-7
CDR3: CASSSYGTGGASYEQYF
DNA: TGTGCCAGCAGCTCGTACGGGACAGGGGGCGCCTCCTACGAGCAGTACTTC

size: NA
length: 13
V: TRBV5-6
D: NA
J: TRBJ1-2
CDR3: CASSHREGYGYTF
DNA: TGTGCCAGCAGCCACAGGGAAGGCTATGGCTACACCTTC

size: NA
length: 15
V: TRBV9
D: TRBD2
J: TRBJ2-1
CDR3: CASSASGGALNEQFF
DNA: TGTGCCAGCAGCGCAAGCGGGGGGGCCCTCAATGAGCAGTTCTTC

size: NA
length: 16
V: TRBV19
D: TRBD1
J: TRBJ2-1
CDR3: CASTTPTGQGSLEQFF
DNA: TGTGCCAGTACCACCCCTACGGGACAGGGGAGTCTTGAGCAGTTCTTC

size: NA
length: 13
V: TRBV29-1
D: TRBD1
J: TRBJ2-2
CDR3: CSERDRNTGELFF
DNA: TGCAGCGAGAGGGACAGGAACACCGGGGAGCTGTTTTTT

size: NA
length: 16
V: TRBV15
D: TRBD1
J: TRBJ2-5
CDR3: CATSRDSGTGLSTQYF
DNA: TGTGCCACCAGCAGGGACTCCGGGACAGGGTTGTCGACCCAGTACTTC

size: NA
length: 15
V: TRBV3-1/TRBV3-2
D: NA
J: TRBJ2-6
CDR3: CASSPVESGANVLTF
DNA: TGTGCCAGCAGCCCCGTTGAGAGTGGGGCCAACGTCCTGACTTTC

size: NA
length: 12
V: TRBV5-1
D: NA
J: TRBJ1-2
CDR3: CASSLEQASYTF
DNA: TGCGCCAGCAGCTTGGAGCAGGCCAGCTACACCTTC

size: NA
length: 12
V: TRBV12-3/TRBV12-4
D: NA
J: TRBJ2-1
CDR3: CASSLAEGEQFF
DNA: TGTGCCAGCAGCCTGGCCGAGGGCGAGCAGTTCTTC

size: few
length: 13
V: TRBV12-3/TRBV12-4
D: NA
J: TRBJ2-7
CDR3: CASSLGSSYEQYF
DNA: TGTGCCAGCAGTTTAGGTAGCTCCTACGAGCAGTACTTC

size: NA
length: 17
V: TRBV27
D: NA
J: TRBJ1-6
CDR3: CASSPEGFSSYNSPLHF
DNA: TGTGCCAGCAGTCCCGAGGGTTTCAGCTCCTATAATTCACCCCTCCACTTT

size: NA
length: 13
V: TRBV5-1
D: NA
J: TRBJ1-4
CDR3: CASSFTGSEKLFF
DNA: TGCGCCAGCAGCTTCACAGGGTCGGAAAAACTGTTTTTT

size: NA
length: 17
V: TRBV28
D: TRBD2
J: TRBJ2-5
CDR3: CASSSPQRLAGGETQYF
DNA: TGTGCCAGCAGTTCCCCCCAGCGGCTAGCGGGGGGTGAGACCCAGTACTTC

size: NA
length: 14
V: TRBV28
D: TRBD1
J: TRBJ2-3
CDR3: CASRGGQETDTQYF
DNA: TGTGCCAGCAGGGGTGGACAGGAAACAGATACGCAGTATTTT

size: NA
length: 15
V: TRBV5-5
D: NA
J: TRBJ2-4
CDR3: CASSSQGMPKNIQYF
DNA: TGTGCCAGCAGCTCTCAGGGGATGCCCAAAAACATTCAGTACTTC

size: NA
length: 14
V: TRBV2
D: NA
J: TRBJ1-5
CDR3: CASSRDFSNQPQHF
DNA: TGTGCCAGCAGTCGGGACTTCAGCAATCAGCCCCAGCATTTT

size: NA
length: 12
V: TRBV15
D: NA
J: TRBJ2-5
CDR3: CATSRVGETQYF
DNA: TGTGCCACCAGCAGAGTCGGAGAGACCCAGTACTTC

size: NA
length: 12
V: TRBV9
D: NA
J: TRBJ1-2
CDR3: CASSVPFGAEAF
DNA: TGTGCCAGCAGCGTCCCGTTTGGTGCGGAGGCCTTC

size: NA
length: 15
V: TRBV7-7
D: NA
J: TRBJ2-1
CDR3: CASSLDPAGYNEQFF
DNA: TGTGCCAGCAGCTTAGATCCGGCGGGCTACAATGAGCAGTTCTTC

size: NA
length: 14
V: TRBV6-2/TRBV6-3
D: NA
J: TRBJ2-7
CDR3: CASSYSGTPYEQYF
DNA: TGTGCCAGCAGTTACTCCGGGACACCCTACGAGCAGTACTTC

size: NA
length: 13
V: TRBV7-3
D: NA
J: TRBJ2-5
CDR3: CASSFTSRETQYF
DNA: TGTGCCAGCAGCTTTACTAGCCGGGAGACCCAGTACTTC

size: NA
length: 14
V: TRBV24-1
D: TRBD1
J: TRBJ1-2
CDR3: CATSDFSTGEGYTF
DNA: TGTGCCACCAGTGATTTCTCGACAGGGGAAGGCTACACCTTC

size: once
length: 17
V: TRBV28
D: TRBD1
J: TRBJ1-5
CDR3: CASSKRQGVFSNQPQHF
DNA: TGTGCCAGCAGTAAGCGACAGGGGGTGTTTAGCAATCAGCCCCAGCATTTT

size: NA
length: 15
V: TRBV23-1
D: NA
J: TRBJ2-4
CDR3: CASSLTQLAKNIQYF
DNA: TGCGCCAGCAGTCTAACCCAGTTAGCCAAAAACATTCAGTACTTC

size: NA
length: 14
V: TRBV7-8
D: TRBD1
J: TRBJ1-3
CDR3: CASSLGTGGNTIYF
DNA: TGTGCCAGCAGCTTAGGGACAGGTGGAAACACCATATATTTT

size: NA
length: 13
V: TRBV9
D: TRBD1
J: TRBJ2-1
CDR3: CASSSGQGYEQFF
DNA: TGTGCCAGCAGCTCGGGACAGGGGTACGAGCAGTTCTTC

size: NA
length: 16
V: TRBV3-1/TRBV3-2
D: TRBD2
J: TRBJ2-2
CDR3: CASSQAGGGITGELFF
DNA: TGTGCCAGCAGCCAAGCCGGCGGGGGGATCACCGGGGAGCTGTTTTTT

size: NA
length: 16
V: TRBV7-8
D: TRBD1
J: TRBJ2-7
CDR3: CASSKRDRESSYEQYF
DNA: TGTGCCAGCAGCAAGCGGGACAGGGAGAGCTCCTACGAGCAGTACTTC

size: NA
length: 14
V: TRBV9
D: TRBD1
J: TRBJ2-1
CDR3: CASSPGQTYNEQFF
DNA: TGTGCCAGCAGCCCGGGACAGACCTACAATGAGCAGTTCTTC

size: NA
length: 17
V: TRBV19
D: TRBD2
J: TRBJ2-1
CDR3: CASSSVMAGGPYNEQFF
DNA: TGTGCCAGTAGTTCAGTCATGGCGGGGGGCCCCTACAATGAGCAGTTCTTC

size: NA
length: 17
V: TRBV27
D: NA
J: TRBJ1-6
CDR3: CASSLADRTSYNSPLHF
DNA: TGTGCCAGCAGTTTGGCCGACAGGACCTCCTATAATTCACCCCTCCACTTT

size: NA
length: 15
V: TRBV27
D: TRBD1
J: TRBJ1-6
CDR3: CASSFHGTDNSPLHF
DNA: TGTGCCAGCAGTTTTCACGGGACAGATAATTCACCCCTCCACTTT

size: NA
length: 15
V: TRBV10-3
D: NA
J: TRBJ1-1
CDR3: CAISDRVEKNTEAFF
DNA: TGTGCCATCAGTGACCGGGTCGAAAAGAACACTGAAGCTTTCTTT

size: few
length: 13
V: TRBV10-1
D: NA
J: TRBJ2-7
CDR3: CASSETVSYEQYF
DNA: TGCGCCAGCAGTGAGACAGTCTCCTACGAGCAGTACTTC

size: once
length: 17
V: TRBV12-5
D: TRBD1
J: TRBJ1-5
CDR3: CASGPPISTGSNQPQHF
DNA: TGTGCTAGTGGTCCCCCCATATCGACAGGGAGCAATCAGCCCCAGCATTTT

size: NA
length: 14
V: TRBV5-4
D: NA
J: TRBJ2-2
CDR3: CASSRDRYTGELFF
DNA: TGTGCCAGCAGCCGAGACAGGTACACCGGGGAGCTGTTTTTT

size: NA
length: 14
V: TRBV9
D: TRBD1
J: TRBJ2-7
CDR3: CASSSRTGAYEQYF
DNA: TGTGCCAGCAGCTCTAGGACAGGGGCCTACGAGCAGTACTTC

size: NA
length: 13
V: TRBV27
D: TRBD1
J: TRBJ1-2
CDR3: CASRLDRGGGYTF
DNA: TGTGCCAGCAGGCTGGACAGGGGAGGTGGCTACACCTTC

size: NA
length: 16
V: TRBV5-4
D: TRBD1
J: TRBJ1-4
CDR3: CASSRRGGAANEKLFF
DNA: TGTGCCAGCAGCCGGAGAGGGGGCGCGGCTAATGAAAAACTGTTTTTT

size: NA
length: 15
V: TRBV5-4
D: TRBD2
J: TRBJ2-3
CDR3: CASSLVGGGTDTQYF
DNA: TGTGCCAGCAGCCTAGTGGGGGGGGGCACAGATACGCAGTATTTT

size: NA
length: 12
V: TRBV10-2
D: NA
J: TRBJ1-2
CDR3: CASSDRGRGYTF
DNA: TGCGCCAGCAGTGACCGAGGAAGAGGCTACACCTTC

size: NA
length: 16
V: TRBV5-1
D: TRBD2
J: TRBJ2-3
CDR3: CASSLGNGGATDTQYF
DNA: TGCGCCAGCAGCTTGGGGAACGGGGGGGCCACAGATACGCAGTATTTT

size: few
length: 15
V: TRBV21-1
D: NA
J: TRBJ2-7
CDR3: CASRMTGPVSYEQYF
DNA: TGTGCCAGCAGGATGACAGGACCCGTCTCCTACGAGCAGTACTTC

size: NA
length: 16
V: TRBV9
D: NA
J: TRBJ1-4
CDR3: CASSSRTGRQGEKLFF
DNA: TGTGCCAGCAGCTCAAGGACGGGGAGGCAGGGAGAAAAACTGTTTTTT

size: NA
length: 17
V: TRBV10-3
D: TRBD1
J: TRBJ1-1
CDR3: CAIRDRGQGYEGTEAFF
DNA: TGTGCCATCAGGGACAGGGGCCAGGGATATGAAGGCACTGAAGCTTTCTTT

size: NA
length: 16
V: TRBV15
D: TRBD1
J: TRBJ2-7
CDR3: CATSRTLGQGRDEQYF
DNA: TGTGCCACCAGCAGAACCCTCGGACAGGGGAGGGACGAGCAGTACTTC

size: NA
length: 16
V: TRBV5-5
D: NA
J: TRBJ2-1
CDR3: CASSLAPSGSYNEQFF
DNA: TGTGCCAGCAGCTTGGCCCCCTCGGGATCCTACAATGAGCAGTTCTTC

size: few
length: 15
V: TRBV3-1/TRBV3-2
D: NA
J: TRBJ1-2
CDR3: CASSREVGVVAGYTF
DNA: TGTGCCAGCAGCAGAGAAGTCGGGGTTGTCGCTGGCTACACCTTC

size: few
length: 14
V: TRBV5-5
D: TRBD1
J: TRBJ2-7
CDR3: CASSATGGGYEQYF
DNA: TGTGCCAGCAGCGCGACAGGGGGCGGCTACGAGCAGTACTTC

size: once
length: 16
V: TRBV2
D: TRBD1
J: TRBJ2-7
CDR3: CASSEYETGEAYEQYF
DNA: TGTGCCAGCAGTGAATACGAGACAGGGGAAGCCTACGAGCAGTACTTC

size: NA
length: 18
V: TRBV10-2
D: TRBD1
J: TRBJ2-1
CDR3: CASSESSRPTGARVWQFF
DNA: TGCGCCAGCAGTGAGTCCAGCCGCCCTACAGGGGCCCGAGTATGGCAGTTCTTC

size: NA
length: 14
V: TRBV7-9
D: NA
J: TRBJ1-3
CDR3: CASSQGFSGNTIYF
DNA: TGTGCCAGCAGTCAGGGTTTTTCTGGAAACACCATATATTTT

size: NA
length: 14
V: TRBV9
D: NA
J: TRBJ2-2
CDR3: CASSETGYTGELFF
DNA: TGTGCCAGCAGCGAAACAGGGTATACCGGGGAGCTGTTTTTT

size: NA
length: 15
V: TRBV5-6
D: TRBD1
J: TRBJ2-2
CDR3: CASSSWDSNTGELFF
DNA: TGTGCCAGCAGCTCCTGGGACAGTAACACCGGGGAGCTGTTTTTT